This TCR beta chain was identified during a study of T cells in Graves' hyperthyroidism and ophthalmopathy. Across the whole study: Specimen type is peripheral blood, collected at initial diagnosis prior to any treatment.

Using RNA transcripts as the source, TCR beta CDR3 regions were amplified. In the first-round RT-PCR of the TCR CDR3, the HTBI primer set was used. TCRdb used MiXCR to reprocess the multiplex PCR reads, holding one entry per CDR3 protein. The data show 500,000 to 700,000 distinct CDR3 sequences, approximately 15% seen once. This CDR3 spans 13 amino acids. The V segment lost 3 bases and the J segment 6 bases; nucleotides outside the gene matches: 0. Germline V gene sequence: CDR1 MRHNA, CDR2 SNTAGT. Material for sequencing was blood. This clonotype was sampled from a woman in her late teens or twenties with Graves' hyperthyroidism. The V and J genes are TRBV6-4 and TRBJ2-2; 8 nucleotides line up with TRBD2. CDR3 DNA: TGTGCCAGCAGTGAGCGGGAGGCCGGGGAGCTGTTTTTT. Amino acid sequence: CASSEREAGELFF.